A single TCR beta chain is shown here with its context. The specificity of this receptor is unknown. Per-nucleotide qualities are absent, and no much larger clonotype sits a single base away. Genomic DNA was extracted with the Qiagen DNeasy kit from unsorted PBMCs and from negatively selected CD4+ and CD8+ fractions. TCR beta CDR3 regions were subjected to amplification by immunoSEQ multiplex PCR with primers that anneal to V and J segments. A synthetic immune receptor repertoire was used to minimize amplification bias, and remaining bias was computationally removed after sequencing. On the study's bioinformatics: Custom Python scripts were used to quantify repertoire diversity as the Shannon entropy index. Unsorted, CD4+ and CD8+ repertoires were analyzed separately, except in combined analyses where CD4+ and CD8+ sequences were merged in silico. Clonal expansion was defined as a frequency increase of at least 2-fold after treatment compared with C1D1, and clones undetected at baseline were assigned a pseudocount of 0.5. Clones with 0 or 1 copy at C1D1 were classified as singleton clones, and clones with 2 or more copies were classified as non-singleton clones. Clones expanded in unsorted samples were labelled as CD4+, CD8+ or unknown by matching protein sequences in sorted samples from the same patient. Wilcoxon tests on paired samples were used to test changes in diversity from C1D1 to C4D1. TCRdb mirrors the immuneACCESS table, restricted to in-frame sequences. Some clones are absent from its copies; in checked studies, under half trace to an unresolved V gene, and the reason for the others is unknown. That table furnishes V, J and clone size, whereas the DNA furnished D and trimming. The table for this sample lists some 62,000 clones; around 89% of them were counted only once. Jointly, the top ten make up around 13% of the sample.

The data were obtained in a study of PD-1 blockade in classical Hodgkin lymphoma (TCRdb year 2020). Looking at the study overall: Nivolumab dosing was 3 mg/kg intravenously every 2 weeks, continuing until either disease progression or unacceptable toxicity. To define a peripheral blood immune signature of response to PD-1 blockade in classical Hodgkin lymphoma, the study combined TCR beta sequencing with CyTOF.

The meaning of the sample's time point label: cycle 1 day 1 (C1D1), immediately before nivolumab initiation. Every trial patient had relapsed after autologous stem cell transplantation, and cohorts A, B and C differed in prior brentuximab vedotin exposure. The trial cohort included roughly 60 patients with relapsed/refractory classical Hodgkin lymphoma, and each patient had a best overall response of complete response, partial response or progressive disease. Single-agent nivolumab was administered to trial patients in the multi-cohort phase II CheckMate 205 trial. An independent review committee assessed best overall response by applying the 2007 International Working Group response criteria. PBMCs from the trial were collected at three points: immediately before nivolumab initiation (C1D1), and during therapy at cycle 2 day 1 and cycle 4 day 1. Peripheral blood was collected in 8 mL Vacutainer Cell Preparation Tubes, from which PBMCs were isolated by centrifugation and then cryopreserved.

The paper as a whole reports these results and caveats: Baseline diversity similar to that of newly diagnosed patients was observed in trial patients achieving complete response, whereas significantly lower diversity was observed in partial responders and progressors. The study was restricted to a single clinical trial cohort, and the causes of repertoire differences, possibly disease activity or prior therapy, were left undefined. Newly diagnosed patients were reported to have lower baseline TCR diversity than healthy donors, and relapsed/refractory patients were reported to have lower baseline TCR diversity still. Diversity was lower in patients who began nivolumab less than 1 year after ASCT, so these patients were left out of later analyses to avoid confounding by immune reconstitution. CD4+ but not CD8+ TCR diversity rose significantly by C4D1 (p=0.0027 vs p=0.16), most apparent in complete responders (p=0.02).

CDR1 is given as GTSNPN and CDR2 as SVGIG, both from the germline V gene (reference sequence). There are 12 amino acids in the CDR3, from cysteine to phenylalanine inclusive. The kept DNA is CDR3 alone, 36 bases in frame from the first base. V is cut back by 6 bases and J by 3 bases, with 4 bases in the junction unmatched. The sequence came from a human donor with classical Hodgkin lymphoma. The sequence links TRBV30 to TRBJ1-2, and TRBD1 matches 7 of the central bases. The source was peripheral blood mononuclear cells (PBMCs), collected at baseline. The CDR3 amino acid sequence is: CACSTGDYGYTF. The base sequence is TGTGCCTGTTCTACAGGGGACTATGGCTACACCTTC.